This T cell receptor beta chain was recorded in a study of blood T cell repertoires in COVID-19. Looking at the study overall: Samples of COVID-19 (acute and convalescent) were obtained from the United States, Italy and Spain. PBMCs, B-cell-depleted T cells, or T cells provided the cDNA or gDNA that made up the material.

In the original workflow: Reference gene primers were amplified, and this amplification served to estimate nucleated cell counts. The method was immunoSEQ multiplex PCR; TCRdb's version includes in-frame clones alone and lacks a portion of them. That table is the source of V, J and clone size, and D and trimming were worked out from the DNA. The profile shows over 60,000 clones, approximately 90% of them singletons. Turning to this clone: One junction end does not reproduce the germline sequence, and a read error may be involved.

There are 11 residues in the CDR3. Sequencing was performed on peripheral blood. The chain joins TRBV12-3 or TRBV12-4 to TRBJ2-7; maybe TRBD2 (5 bases). The clonotype originates from a woman of 80 years or more with active COVID-19. This chain's CDR3 is CASSRDYESTF. In nucleotides, the CDR3 is TGTGCCAGCAGTCGAGACTATGAATCTACCTTC.